The 22 T cell receptor beta chains presented below share a single source sample, sequenced in a study of blood T cell repertoires in COVID-19. Profiling relied on immunoSEQ multiplex PCR, and the TCRdb table lists in-frame clones only, not all of them. The sample holds about 190,000 clones, roughly 80% seen once. Material for sequencing was peripheral blood. The receptors here all came from a woman aged 55-70 years with COVID-19, enrolled during active disease.

CDR3: CASGGQLSRQPQHF. Written as DNA, the CDR3 is TGTGCCAGCGGTGGACAATTATCCCGTCAGCCCCAGCATTTT. The V and J genes are TRBV6-6 and TRBJ1-5; D is perhaps TRBD1 (5 bases). Trimming pared 8 bases from V and 6 bases from J, leaving 17 bases between. CDR3 length: 14 residues. Germline V CDR1 and CDR2: MNHNY, SVGAGI (reference sequence).

The chain employs TRBV19 and TRBJ2-5; 14 positions match TRBD2. CDR3 length equals 18 residues. With V trimmed by 5 bases and J by 5 bases, 13 bases remained unmatched. Germline loops: CDR1 LNHDA, CDR2 SQIVND (reference sequence). The CDR3 nucleotides read TGTGCCAGTAGTTCCCGATCCGGGACTAGCGGGAGAGGGGAGACCCAGTACTTC. It translates to CASSSRSGTSGRGETQYF.

The CDR3 loop is CATSRDREIYGYTF. For the CDR3, the DNA is TGTGCCACCAGCAGAGATAGAGAAATCTATGGCTACACCTTC. The V and J genes are TRBV15 and TRBJ1-2, with unresolved D. This CDR3 region has 14 residues. V gave up 0 bases and J gave up 4 bases, with 9 bases separating them. CDR1 is LNHNV and CDR2 is YYDKDF in the germline V gene (reference sequence).

The chain couples TRBV7-2 to TRBJ2-1; a possible D gene is TRBD2 (6 bases). Trimming pared 3 bases from V and 0 bases from J, leaving 9 bases between. The CDR3 runs to 15 residues. Looked up from germline, CDR1 is SGHTA and CDR2 is FQGNSA. The CDR3 coding sequence is TGTGCCAGCAGCTTTAGCGGTTACTCCTACAATGAGCAGTTCTTC. This encodes CASSFSGYSYNEQFF.

V is TRBV3-1 (or the pseudogene TRBV3-2) and J is TRBJ2-6, with D uncertain. Germline CDR1 reads LGHDT; CDR2 reads YNNKEL (reference sequence). The V end lost 4 bases, the J end lost 0 bases, and 7 bases lay between the germline ends. This CDR3 comprises 15 residues. CDR3 DNA: TGTGCCAGCAGCCCTGGAGACTCTGGGGCCAACGTCCTGACTTTC. Its translation: CASSPGDSGANVLTF.

V usage is TRBV9 and J usage is TRBJ2-1; 14 bases align to TRBD2. Germline CDR1 reads SGDLS; CDR2 reads YYNGEE. The CDR3 loop spans 17 amino acids. With 0 bases clipped from V and 10 bases from J, the junction kept 9 bases outside the gene matches. CDR3 in DNA: TGTGCCAGCAGCGTAGGACTAGCGGGAGGGCCGGGGGAGGAGCAGTTCTTC. Protein sequence: CASSVGLAGGPGEEQFF.

The chain is built from TRBV19 and TRBJ2-3; 8 bases map to TRBD2. Germline CDR1 and CDR2: LNHDA and SQIVND (reference sequence). Losses at the gene ends were 2 bases for V and 6 bases for J; bases not matched to a gene: 4. This CDR3 region has 14 residues. The CDR3 loop is CASSITLAEDTQYF. The CDR3 DNA reads as TGTGCCAGTAGTATAACACTAGCGGAGGATACGCAGTATTTT.

The V and J genes are TRBV29-1 and TRBJ1-1; perhaps TRBD1 as D (6 bases). The CDR3 extends over 19 amino acids. V lost 0 bases to trimming and J lost 2 bases, with 25 bases between them. Germline V gene lookup returns CDR1 SQVTM and CDR2 ANQGSEA. The CDR3 DNA follows: TGCAGCGTTGAAGACCCCCATGGGGGCCTCGGGTATGGAAACACTGAAGCTTTCTTT. This sequence encodes CSVEDPHGGLGYGNTEAFF.

V gene TRBV7-9 combines with J gene TRBJ2-6; 9 nucleotides line up with TRBD1. CDR3 size: 19 residues. Looked up from germline, CDR1 is SEHNR and CDR2 is FQNEAQ (reference sequence). With V trimmed by 5 bases and J by 0 bases, 11 bases remained unmatched. The CDR3 sequence is CASSQYFGTGFSGANVLTF. As DNA, the CDR3 is TGTGCCAGCAGCCAGTATTTCGGGACAGGGTTCTCTGGGGCCAACGTCCTGACTTTC.

A remark on this clone: Other DNA sequences in the same sample also yield this CDR3. The V gene is TRBV5-1, the J gene TRBJ2-5; unclear D gene. The germline V gene has CDR1 SGHRS and CDR2 YFSETQ. The CDR3 consists of 12 residues. Trimming pared 5 bases from V and 2 bases from J, leaving 7 bases between. CDR3 nucleotide sequence: TGCGCCAGCAGTACGGGTCAAGAGACCCAGTACTTC. Translating gives CASSTGQETQYF.

The rearrangement links TRBV6-1 to TRBJ2-5; D not resolved. With 2 bases removed from V and 9 bases from J, the gap between germline ends came to 7 bases. CDR3 length: 11 amino acids. The V gene's germline CDR1 is MNHNS and CDR2 SASEGT. In nucleotides, the CDR3 is TGTGCCAGCAGTGAATCCTACCCCCAGTACTTC. It yields the protein CASSESYPQYF.

V and J are TRBV6-5 and TRBJ1-3; no clear D. CDR1 MNHEY and CDR2 SVGAGI come from the germline V gene. The CDR3 loop spans 15 amino acids. Trimming left V 6 bases short and J 2 bases short, with 14 bases between. DNA for the CDR3: TGTGCCAGCAGCCGTACAAAATTCGCTGGAAACACCATATATTTT. Protein product: CASSRTKFAGNTIYF.

The chain has TRBV6-2 or TRBV6-3 and TRBJ2-3, with D tentatively TRBD2 (5 bases). CDR3 length equals 18 residues. Germline values: CDR1 MNHEY, CDR2 SVGEGT. V lost 0 bases to trimming and J lost 0 bases, with 16 bases between them. The CDR3 spells CASSYSQLAHSSTDTQYF. The CDR3 region has the DNA TGTGCCAGCAGTTACTCGCAATTAGCGCATTCTAGCACAGATACGCAGTATTTT.

The chain is built from TRBV2 and TRBJ1-1; 7 bases are a match to TRBD1. The CDR3 runs 14 residues. V shed 6 bases and J 2 bases; nucleotides not matched to a gene: 6. The germline CDR1 and CDR2 sequences are SNHLY and FYNNEI. The CDR3 DNA is TGTGCCAGCAGGAGGGGGACAGAAAACACTGAAGCTTTCTTT. Translated, it gives CASRRGTENTEAFF.

The chain recombines TRBV5-4 with TRBJ1-4; D uncertain. V lost 2 bases, J lost 7 bases, and 12 bases lay in between. CDR1 and CDR2 from the germline V gene are SGHNT and YYREEE (reference sequence). CDR3 length equals 14 residues. The CDR3 nucleotides are TGTGCCAGCAGCTTAGGAGGGTTTGGTGAAAAACTGTTTTTT. This encodes CASSLGGFGEKLFF.

This sequence joins TRBV28 and TRBJ1-2; TRBD1 agrees at 9 bases. The CDR3 runs to 14 residues. Trimming at V came to 6 bases and at J to 7 bases, leaving 9 bases not matched to a gene. Germline loops: CDR1 MDHEN, CDR2 SYDVKM. For the CDR3, the DNA is TGTGCCAGCAGGCAAGGACAGGGGCGGCGTGGCTACACCTTC. Its protein is CASRQGQGRRGYTF.

This clone showed up just a few times. The chain uses TRBV4-1 and TRBJ1-5; 11 bases line up with TRBD1. Trimming took 0 bases from V and 8 from J; bases not matched to a gene: 6. There are 16 residues in the CDR3. The V gene's germline CDR1 is MGHRA and CDR2 YSYEKL. The CDR3 sequence is CASSQDWTGGRKPQHF. The DNA for the CDR3 is TGCGCCAGCAGCCAAGATTGGACAGGGGGCAGAAAGCCCCAGCATTTT.

This clone appeared once. V usage is TRBV5-5 and J usage is TRBJ1-4; tentative D call: TRBD1 (5 bases). Between the trimmed V and J ends, which lost 6 bases and 4 bases, there was a span of 13 bases. The CDR3 length is 14 residues. Germline loops: CDR1 SGHKS, CDR2 YYEKEE (reference sequence). As DNA, the CDR3 is TGTGCCAGCACCCCCCACGACAGTAATGAAAAACTGTTTTTT. Translating it yields CASTPHDSNEKLFF.

This chain joins TRBV3-1 (or the pseudogene TRBV3-2) and TRBJ1-4; a weak D match, TRBD1 (5 bases). Looked up from germline, CDR1 is LGHDT and CDR2 is YNNKEL (reference sequence). Trimming took 3 bases from V and 0 from J, leaving 11 bases between them. This CDR3 comprises 16 residues. The CDR3 DNA reads TGTGCCAGCAGCCACGGCAGACAGACAACTAATGAAAAACTGTTTTTT. Amino acid sequence: CASSHGRQTTNEKLFF.

This clone appeared once. One base away lies a much larger clone, so this may be a sequencing read error. Within the sample, other DNA sequences also encode this same CDR3. CDR3 nucleotide sequence: TGTGCCACCAGTGATATCGCCGGGACTCGCGGGGGGGCGGGTGGCTACAATGAGCAGTTCTTC. Translation: CATSDIAGTRGGAGGYNEQFF. This chain connects TRBV24-1 to TRBJ2-1, with 9 bases aligning to TRBD2. This CDR3 is 21 amino acids long. V lost 3 bases and J lost 3; bases outside the gene matches: 20. CDR1 is KGHDR, CDR2 SFDVKD, per germline.

The genes are TRBV6-6 and TRBJ1-5; TRBD1 aligns across 11 bases. Germline V CDR1 and CDR2: MNHNY, SVGAGI (reference sequence). CDR3 length equals 17 residues. The junction had 13 bases not matched to a gene; V was cut back by 5 bases and J by 7 bases. CDR3 nucleotide sequence: TGTGCCAGCAGTCCCCGGACAGGGGGCGCCCGGAGCCAGCCCCAGCATTTT. Residues: CASSPRTGGARSQPQHF.

This clone was recorded once. The rearrangement links TRBV2 to TRBJ2-6; possibly TRBD1 for D (6 bases). Germline V gene sequence: CDR1 SNHLY, CDR2 FYNNEI. V was shortened by 8 bases and J by 2 bases, with 10 bases between the two germline ends. CDR3 length: 14 residues. CDR3 in DNA: TGTGCCAGCCGAACAGGGACTGGGGCCAACGTCCTGACTTTC. Its translation is CASRTGTGANVLTF.